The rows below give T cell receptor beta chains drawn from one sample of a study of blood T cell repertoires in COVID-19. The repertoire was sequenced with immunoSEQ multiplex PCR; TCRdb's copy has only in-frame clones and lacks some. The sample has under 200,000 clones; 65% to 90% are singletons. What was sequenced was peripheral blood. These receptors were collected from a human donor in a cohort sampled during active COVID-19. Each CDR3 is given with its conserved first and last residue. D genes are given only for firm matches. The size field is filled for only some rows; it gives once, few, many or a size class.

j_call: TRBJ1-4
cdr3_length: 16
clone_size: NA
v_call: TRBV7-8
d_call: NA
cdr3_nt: TGTGCCAGCAGCTTAGTAATTGGGGGCGCGGGTGAAAAACTGTTTTTT
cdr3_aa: CASSLVIGGAGEKLFF

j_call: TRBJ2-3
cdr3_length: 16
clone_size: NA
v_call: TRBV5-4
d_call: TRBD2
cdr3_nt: TGTGCCAGCAGCGATCGGTCTAGCGGTGGCACAGATACGCAGTATTTT
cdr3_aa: CASSDRSSGGTDTQYF

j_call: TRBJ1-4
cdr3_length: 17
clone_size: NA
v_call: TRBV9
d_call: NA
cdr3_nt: TGTGCCAGCAGCGTAGCTTTAGGCCCCGCGGCGGGGGAAAAACTGTTTTTT
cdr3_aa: CASSVALGPAAGEKLFF

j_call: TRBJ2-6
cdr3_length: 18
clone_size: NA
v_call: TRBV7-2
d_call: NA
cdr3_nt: TGTGCCAGCAGCTTAAAGGACAGCGTACTCTCTGGGGCCAACGTCCTGACTTTC
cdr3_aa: CASSLKDSVLSGANVLTF

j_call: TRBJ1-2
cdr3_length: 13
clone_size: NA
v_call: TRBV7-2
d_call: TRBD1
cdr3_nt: TGTGCCAGCAGCTTAGGGACAGGGGACGGCTACACCTTC
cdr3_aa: CASSLGTGDGYTF

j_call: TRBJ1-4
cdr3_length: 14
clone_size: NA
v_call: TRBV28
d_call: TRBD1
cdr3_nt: TGTGCCAGCAGTTCGGGACAGGGGAGGGAAAAACTGTTTTTT
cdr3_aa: CASSSGQGREKLFF

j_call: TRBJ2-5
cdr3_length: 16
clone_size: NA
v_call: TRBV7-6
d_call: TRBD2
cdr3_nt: TGTGCCAGCAGCCTCTTTACTAGCGGGGGCAAAGAGACCCAGTACTTC
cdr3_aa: CASSLFTSGGKETQYF

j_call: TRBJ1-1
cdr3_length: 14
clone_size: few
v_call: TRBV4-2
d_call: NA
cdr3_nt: TGTGCCAGCAGCCAAGACAGGTTGAACACTGAAGCTTTCTTT
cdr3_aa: CASSQDRLNTEAFF

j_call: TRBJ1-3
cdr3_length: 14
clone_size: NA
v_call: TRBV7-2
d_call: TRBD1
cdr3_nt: TGTGCCAGCAGCCCGGGACAGGGTAGCAACACCATATATTTT
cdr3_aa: CASSPGQGSNTIYF

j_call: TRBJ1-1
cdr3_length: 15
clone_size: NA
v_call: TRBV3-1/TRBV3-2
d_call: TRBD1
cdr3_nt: TGTGCCAGCAGCCAAGATCCCACAGGGGGCACTGAAGCTTTCTTT
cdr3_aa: CASSQDPTGGTEAFF

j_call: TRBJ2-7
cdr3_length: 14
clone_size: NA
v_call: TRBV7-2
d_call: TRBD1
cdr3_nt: TGTGCCAGCAGCCCCGACAGGGGGCTGGGCGAGCAGTACTTC
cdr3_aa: CASSPDRGLGEQYF

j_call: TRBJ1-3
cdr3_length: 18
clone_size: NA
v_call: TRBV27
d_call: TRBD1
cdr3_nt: TGTGCCAGCAGTTTCCTGGACAGGCACCCTTGGGGAGGAAACACCATATATTTT
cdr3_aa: CASSFLDRHPWGGNTIYF

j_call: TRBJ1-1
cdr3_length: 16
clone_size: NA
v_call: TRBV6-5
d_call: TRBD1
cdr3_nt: TGTGCCAGCAGTTACTCGGGACAGGGGATGAACACTGAAGCTTTCTTT
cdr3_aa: CASSYSGQGMNTEAFF

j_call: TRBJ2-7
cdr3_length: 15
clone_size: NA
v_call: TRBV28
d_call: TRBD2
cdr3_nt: TGTGCCAGCAGTTTCCCTAGCGGGAGGGGCTCCGAGCAGTACTTC
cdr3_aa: CASSFPSGRGSEQYF

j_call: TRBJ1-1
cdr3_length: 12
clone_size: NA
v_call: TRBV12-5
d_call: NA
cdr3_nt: TGTGCTAGTGGACAGGGAACCACTGAAGCTTTCTTT
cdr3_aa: CASGQGTTEAFF

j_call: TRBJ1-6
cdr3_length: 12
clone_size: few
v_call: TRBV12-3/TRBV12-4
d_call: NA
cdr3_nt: TGTGCCAGCAGTGCCAGTAATTCACCCCTCCACTTT
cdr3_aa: CASSASNSPLHF

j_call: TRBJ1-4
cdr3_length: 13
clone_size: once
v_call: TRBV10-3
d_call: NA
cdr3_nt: TGTGCCACCCAAACAGATCTTAATGAAAAACTGTTTTTT
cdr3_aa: CATQTDLNEKLFF

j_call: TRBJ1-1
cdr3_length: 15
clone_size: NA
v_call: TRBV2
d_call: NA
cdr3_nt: TGTGCCAGCAGTGACTCGACATCCCCGAACACTGAAGCTTTCTTT
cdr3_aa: CASSDSTSPNTEAFF

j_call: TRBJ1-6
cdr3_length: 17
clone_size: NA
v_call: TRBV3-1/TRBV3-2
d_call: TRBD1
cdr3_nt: TGTGCCAGCAGGCGGACAGGGGTCGAGAAATATAATTCACCCCTCCACTTT
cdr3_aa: CASRRTGVEKYNSPLHF

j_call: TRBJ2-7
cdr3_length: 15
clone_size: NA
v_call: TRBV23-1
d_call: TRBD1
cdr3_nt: TGCGCCAGCAGTCAACCGGGACAGGGCCTCTACGAGCAGTACTTC
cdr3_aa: CASSQPGQGLYEQYF

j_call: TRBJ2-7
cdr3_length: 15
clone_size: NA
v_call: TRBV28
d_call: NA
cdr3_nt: TGTGCCAGCAGACCAGCGACAGGAGTTTCCTACGAGCAGTACTTC
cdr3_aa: CASRPATGVSYEQYF